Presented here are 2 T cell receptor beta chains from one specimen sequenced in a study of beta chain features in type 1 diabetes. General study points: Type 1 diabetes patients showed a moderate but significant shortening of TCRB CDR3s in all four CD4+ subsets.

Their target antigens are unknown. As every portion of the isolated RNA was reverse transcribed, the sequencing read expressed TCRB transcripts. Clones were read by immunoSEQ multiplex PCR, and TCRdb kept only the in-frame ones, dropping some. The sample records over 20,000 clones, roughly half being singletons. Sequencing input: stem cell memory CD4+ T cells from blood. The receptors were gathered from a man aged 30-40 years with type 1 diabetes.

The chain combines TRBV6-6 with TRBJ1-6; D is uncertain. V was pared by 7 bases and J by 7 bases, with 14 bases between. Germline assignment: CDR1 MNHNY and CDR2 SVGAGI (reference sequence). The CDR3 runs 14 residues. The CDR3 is CASTPGVLNSPLHF. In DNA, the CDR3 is TGTGCCAGCACCCCCGGGGTCCTGAATTCACCCCTCCACTTT.

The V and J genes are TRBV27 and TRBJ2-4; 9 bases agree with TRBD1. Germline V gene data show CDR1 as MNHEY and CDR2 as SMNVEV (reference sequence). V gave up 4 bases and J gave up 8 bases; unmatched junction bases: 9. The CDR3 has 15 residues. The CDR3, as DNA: TGTGCCAGCAGTTCGCCGGGACAGGGAAATTACATTCAGTACTTC. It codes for CASSSPGQGNYIQYF.